This entry lists 17 T cell receptor beta chains sequenced from one sample in a study of memory CD4+ T cells and cytomegalovirus serostatus. Clones were sequenced by immunoSEQ multiplex PCR, and TCRdb holds only the in-frame ones, with some missing. Counted here are tens of thousands of clones, under 80% occurring once; the ten biggest clones make up roughly 0.8%. The sort gate was single viable CD3+CD4+CD8-CD45RO+ cells for memory CD4+ T cells. Sequencing used memory CD4+ T cells from blood. All receptors come from an adult in good health and CMV-seronegative.

The chain links TRBV11-2 to TRBJ1-2; D gene ambiguous. Germline CDR1 reads SGHAT; CDR2 reads FQNNGV. CDR3 length: 15 amino acids. The V and J ends lost 1 base and 2 bases respectively, with 11 bases between them. CDR3 DNA sequence: TGTGCCAGCAGCTTAGGGCACCGACGAAACTATGGCTACACCTTC. Translation gives CASSLGHRRNYGYTF.

CDR3: CASSPLYSNQPQHF. The CDR3 nucleotides read TGTGCCAGCAGCCCCCTATATAGCAATCAGCCCCAGCATTTT. The rearrangement joins TRBV27 to TRBJ1-5, with D hard to call. Germline loops: CDR1 MNHEY, CDR2 SMNVEV (reference sequence). Trimming removed 6 bases at V and 0 bases at J, with 9 bases between. The CDR3 consists of 14 residues.

The chain carries TRBV7-9 and TRBJ2-7, with TRBD1 as a possible D gene (6 bases). Germline V lookup: CDR1 SEHNR, CDR2 FQNEAQ (reference sequence). The CDR3 runs to 15 residues. With 4 bases removed from V and 6 bases from J, the gap between germline ends came to 19 bases. The DNA for the CDR3 is TGTGCCAGCAGCTCGCCCCTCAGGGGTGTGGGCGAGCAGTACTTC. It yields the protein CASSSPLRGVGEQYF.

This clone was seen just once. V and J are TRBV30 and TRBJ2-7, with 8 bases that match TRBD1. The CDR3 contains 11 residues. From germline, CDR1 is GTSNPN and CDR2 SVGIG (reference sequence). The V gene end was trimmed by 5 bases and the J gene end by 4 bases; junction bases not matched to a gene: 1. CDR3 sequence (DNA): TGTGCCTGGGACAGGGGTTACGAGCAGTACTTC. This encodes CAWDRGYEQYF.

The rearrangement uses TRBV29-1 and TRBJ1-5; D is unresolved. The germline V and J ends were trimmed by 7 bases and 1 base, with 14 bases remaining between them. The CDR3 runs 14 residues. Germline V gene sequence: CDR1 SQVTM, CDR2 ANQGSEA. The CDR3 sequence is CSARFLGSNQPQHF. DNA of the CDR3: TGCAGCGCCCGGTTTTTAGGAAGCAATCAGCCCCAGCATTTT.

V gene TRBV5-6 combines with J gene TRBJ1-1; D ambiguous. CDR1 is SGHDT and CDR2 is YYEEEE in the germline V gene. V gave up 0 bases and J gave up 7 bases, with 4 bases separating them. This CDR3 contains 11 residues. As DNA, the CDR3 is TGTGCCAGCAGCTTGGAGTTTGAAGCTTTCTTT. Its translation: CASSLEFEAFF.

The chain uses TRBV28 and TRBJ1-4; the match to TRBD1 covers 7 bases. Germline V lookup: CDR1 MDHEN, CDR2 SYDVKM. V lost 6 bases to trimming and J lost 8 bases; unmatched junction nucleotides: 12. This CDR3 region has 15 residues. The CDR3 spells CASSPPQGGTEKLFF. The DNA for the CDR3 is TGTGCCAGCAGCCCCCCTCAAGGGGGCACGGAAAAACTGTTTTTT.

The chain combines TRBV7-3 with TRBJ2-3; weak D call: TRBD1 (5 bases). V lost 3 bases and J lost 3, with 13 bases in between. The CDR3 totals 15 residues. Germline loops: CDR1 SGHTA, CDR2 FQGTGA. CDR3 in amino acids: CASSFRDRWTDTQYF. The CDR3 bases are TGTGCCAGCAGCTTCAGGGATAGGTGGACAGATACGCAGTATTTT.

The chain links TRBV6-1 to TRBJ1-5; D is unresolved. The CDR3 is 14 amino acids. Germline CDR1 reads MNHNS; CDR2 reads SASEGT. V was cut by 2 bases and J by 8 bases, with 13 bases left in between. In nucleotides, the CDR3 is TGTGCCAGCAGTGAAACCGCAGTCAAGGAGCCCCAGCATTTT. Translation: CASSETAVKEPQHF.

The V and J genes are TRBV7-8 and TRBJ1-5, with unresolved D. V lost 0 bases and J 4 bases, leaving 13 bases between the germline ends. The CDR3 has 16 residues. Germline V gene lookup returns CDR1 SGHVS and CDR2 FQNEAQ. The CDR3 reads CASSLAIGNGNQPQHF. As DNA, the CDR3 is TGTGCCAGCAGCTTAGCAATAGGGAATGGGAATCAGCCCCAGCATTTT.

The rearrangement joins TRBV27 to TRBJ2-3, with unresolved D. Germline V gives CDR1 MNHEY, CDR2 SMNVEV (reference sequence). The length of the CDR3 is 15 residues. The V and J ends lost 6 bases and 0 bases respectively, with 13 bases between them. The CDR3 DNA sequence: TGTGCCAGCAGCCCATCCATGGCTAGCACAGATACGCAGTATTTT. Translation: CASSPSMASTDTQYF.

V usage is TRBV14 and J usage is TRBJ2-7, with D maybe TRBD2 (5 bases). V gave up 1 base and J gave up 5 bases, with 9 bases separating them. Germline CDR1 SGHDN, CDR2 FVKESK. The CDR3 loop spans 13 amino acids. The CDR3 loop reads CASSQAGSHEQYF. In nucleotides, the CDR3 is TGTGCCAGCAGCCAAGCGGGGTCCCACGAGCAGTACTTC.

This chain links TRBV28 with TRBJ1-1; D is ambiguous. This CDR3 region has 16 residues. With 5 bases removed from V and 4 bases from J, the gap between germline ends came to 20 bases. Germline CDR1 and CDR2: MDHEN and SYDVKM. CDR3: CASSNRPFLQLTEAFF. In nucleotides, the CDR3 is TGTGCCAGCAGTAATCGTCCCTTTCTTCAACTCACTGAAGCTTTCTTT.

Written as DNA, the CDR3 is TGTGCCAGCAGCTCCTCCCGGAGAGATTCACCCCTCCACTTT. This sequence encodes CASSSSRRDSPLHF. The chain recombines TRBV2 with TRBJ1-6, with D uncertain. The CDR3 sequence is 14 residues long. V shed 6 bases and J shed 8 bases, with 14 bases lying between them. The germline V gene has CDR1 SNHLY and CDR2 FYNNEI. Based on the CDR3 plus reference TRBV2 and TRBJ1-6, the full variable domain is EPEVTQTPSHQVTQMGQEVILRCVPISNHLYFYWYRQILGQKVEFLVSFYNNEISEKSEIFDDQFSVERPDGSNFTLKIRSTKLEDSAMYFCASSSSRRDSPLHFGNGTRLTVT.

CDR3 region: CASSQGQGATGELFF. The CDR3 DNA reads TGTGCCAGCAGCCAAGGACAGGGGGCTACCGGGGAGCTGTTTTTT. This chain joins TRBV14 and TRBJ2-2; 10 bases line up with TRBD1. Germline CDR1 reads SGHDN; CDR2 reads FVKESK. The CDR3 consists of 15 residues. The junction had 1 base not matched to a gene; V was cut back by 1 base and J by 5 bases. The complete variable domain, with remaining parts taken from reference TRBV14 and TRBJ2-2, reads EAGVTQFPSHSVIEKGQTVTLRCDPISGHDNLYWYRRVMGKEIKFLLHFVKESKQDESGMPNNRFLAERTGGTYSTLKVQPAELEDSGVYFCASSQGQGATGELFFGEGSRLTVL.

The chain uses TRBV6-5 and TRBJ2-7; D remains ambiguous. Germline CDR1 and CDR2: MNHEY and SVGAGI. The CDR3 has 13 amino acids. V dropped 10 bases and J dropped 0 bases, with 13 bases sitting between them. Written as DNA, the CDR3 is TGTGCCACCCAACTCGGGTCCTCCTACGAGCAGTACTTC. Translated, it gives CATQLGSSYEQYF.

V usage is TRBV29-1 and J usage is TRBJ2-2; unclear D gene. V lost 4 bases and J 1 base, leaving 10 bases between the germline ends. The germline CDR1 and CDR2 sequences are SQVTM and ANQGSEA. The length of the CDR3 is 14 residues. CDR3 amino acids: CSVVGYLNTGELFF. In nucleotides, the CDR3 is TGCAGCGTTGTAGGATACCTGAACACCGGGGAGCTGTTTTTT.